This entry is about one TCR beta chain. The CDR3 loop spans 12 amino acids. The germline gives CDR1 SGHVS, CDR2 FQNEAQ. Between the trimmed V and J ends, which lost 1 base and 9 bases, there was a span of 7 bases. This entry is derived from a study of T cell clones after liver transplantation. In the study overall: Apart from three HCV-positive recipients, transplants were for non-autoimmune, non-viral reasons. Without induction therapy, subjects received standard immunosuppression until 12-24 months post-transplant. Draws occurred before transplant, before withdrawal, and after complete or failed withdrawal.

CD3+CD4+ and CD3+CD8+ cells were FACS-sorted from thawed unstimulated PBMCs. Only in-frame clones appear in the TCRdb table, and some are missing; sequencing was by immunoSEQ multiplex PCR. Of 90,000 to 120,000 clones in the sample, 80% to 85% are singletons; the top ten hold around 0.94%. The chain has TRBV7-8 and TRBJ2-1, with D unresolved. Material: CD4+ T cells from blood, obtained before liver transplant. The clonotype comes from a human donor who received a liver transplant. The DNA of the CDR3 is TGTGCCAGCAGCTTAGGGGGTCTTGAGCAGTTCTTC. This codes for CASSLGGLEQFF. Using reference TRBV7-8 and TRBJ2-1 for the parts outside the CDR3, the full variable domain is GAGVSQSPRYKVAKRGQDVALRCDPISGHVSLFWYQQALGQGPEFLTYFQNEAQLDKSGLPSDRFFAERPEGSVSTLKIQRTQQEDSAVYLCASSLGGLEQFFGPGTRLTVL.